The 29 T cell receptor beta chains presented below share a single source sample, sequenced in a study of monozygotic twins with inflammatory bowel disease. From the 5' RACE reads, TCRdb lists one entry per CDR3 protein and no DNA. The listing contains roughly 100,000 distinct CDR3 sequences. Sequencing input: blood. Source of these receptors: a human donor with ulcerative colitis or Crohn's disease, or a healthy co-twin of an affected twin (not recorded which).

The CDR3 region is CASSFPRGGVGTGELFF. The J gene is TRBJ2-2, the V gene TRBV7-3; TCRdb outputs TRBD2, but without DNA this stays unchecked. This CDR3 has 17 amino acids. Looked up from germline, CDR1 is SGHTA and CDR2 is FQGTGA.

This chain uses TRBV6-2 or TRBV6-3 with TRBJ1-5; checking the TCRdb D call of TRBD1 is not possible without DNA. CDR1 is MNHEY and CDR2 is SVGEGT in the germline V gene. This CDR3 comprises 14 residues. The CDR3 here is CASSYGGTNQPQHF.

V usage is TRBV20-1 and J usage is TRBJ2-3; TCRdb designates TRBD2, a call that cannot be tested without DNA. The germline V gene has CDR1 DFQATT and CDR2 SNEGSKA (reference sequence). The CDR3 consists of 15 residues. The CDR3 region is CSAGTSGRTTDTQYF.

This chain uses TRBV12-3 or TRBV12-4 with TRBJ2-1; the D call of TRBD1 rests on TCRdb alone, since no DNA is present to check it. This CDR3 is 16 amino acids long. The chain's CDR3 is CASNFQPGQGVYEQFF.

This chain uses TRBV4-2 with TRBJ1-3. Germline V lookup: CDR1 LGHNA, CDR2 YNFKEQ. The CDR3 contains 12 residues. CDR3 sequence: CASSQDTNTIYF.

The gene calls are TRBV7-9 and TRBJ2-7; TCRdb selects TRBD1, and the lack of DNA leaves this call unchecked. The CDR3 is 13 residues long. Germline assignment: CDR1 SEHNR and CDR2 FQNEAQ (reference sequence). CDR3 region: CASKTTGTYEQYF.

This chain links TRBV5-1 with TRBJ2-7; lacking DNA, the TRBD1 call made by TCRdb goes unchecked. Germline V CDR1 and CDR2: SGHRS, YFSETQ. The CDR3 length is 14 residues. The CDR3 sequence is CASSLEGPGYEQYF.

This rearrangement joins TRBV29-1 to TRBJ2-2; TCRdb outputs TRBD1, but without DNA this stays unchecked. The germline CDR1 and CDR2 sequences are SQVTM and ANQGSEA. The CDR3 spans 15 residues. This CDR3 reads CSVPTGGPDTGELFF.

The rearrangement uses TRBV7-9 and TRBJ2-5; TCRdb outputs TRBD1, but without DNA this stays unchecked. The CDR3 covers 13 residues. Germline CDR1 reads SEHNR; CDR2 reads FQNEAQ (reference sequence). The CDR3: CASSDRQQETQYF. Complete variable domain (other parts from reference TRBV7-9 and TRBJ2-5): DTGVSQNPRHKITKRGQNVTFRCDPISEHNRLYWYRQTLGQGPEFLTYFQNEAQLEKSRLLSDRFSAERPKGSFSTLEIQRTEQGDSAMYLCASSDRQQETQYFGPGTRLLVL.

This chain uses TRBV7-9 with TRBJ2-7; checking the TCRdb D call of TRBD1 is not possible without DNA. The CDR3 has 14 residues. The germline gives CDR1 SEHNR, CDR2 FQNEAQ (reference sequence). CDR3: CASSLGQPLYEQYF. Based on the CDR3 plus reference TRBV7-9 and TRBJ2-7, the full variable domain is DTGVSQNPRHKITKRGQNVTFRCDPISEHNRLYWYRQTLGQGPEFLTYFQNEAQLEKSRLLSDRFSAERPKGSFSTLEIQRTEQGDSAMYLCASSLGQPLYEQYFGPGTRLTVT.

The chain employs TRBV12-3 or TRBV12-4 and TRBJ1-4. The CDR3 contains 11 residues. The CDR3 protein is CASSLTEKLFF.

The chain has TRBV12-3 or TRBV12-4 and TRBJ2-4; TCRdb picks TRBD1, but there is no DNA to check that call. The CDR3 spans 15 residues. CDR3 sequence: CASSRPGGPVNIQYF.

The rearrangement uses TRBV25-1 and TRBJ2-5. In germline, CDR1 is MGHDK, CDR2 SYGVNS. This CDR3 has 15 residues. CDR3 region: CASSEGILYQETQYF.

The J gene is TRBJ1-1, the V gene TRBV12-3 or TRBV12-4; TCRdb designates TRBD1, a call that cannot be tested without DNA. This CDR3 spans 14 amino acids. The CDR3 spells CASRPQTVNTEAFF.

The chain employs TRBV4-3 and TRBJ1-2; TCRdb picks TRBD1, but there is no DNA to check that call. The CDR3 spans 15 residues. The germline CDR1 and CDR2 sequences are LGHNA and YSLEER. The chain's CDR3 is CASSQDRSGNYGYTF.

The J gene is TRBJ1-1, the V gene TRBV6-2 or TRBV6-3; TCRdb selects TRBD1, and the lack of DNA leaves this call unchecked. This CDR3 has 15 amino acids. CDR1 is MNHEY, CDR2 SVGEGT, per germline. CDR3 sequence: CASSYGATSKAEAFF.

This sequence joins TRBV4-3 and TRBJ2-4; TCRdb selects TRBD2, and the lack of DNA leaves this call unchecked. The V gene's germline CDR1 is LGHNA and CDR2 YSLEER. This CDR3 spans 11 amino acids. Here the CDR3 reads CATTCGRERYF.

V and J are TRBV20-1 and TRBJ2-7; TCRdb's D call, TRBD2, is unchecked because there is no DNA. There are 11 residues in the CDR3. The germline V gene has CDR1 DFQATT and CDR2 SNEGSKA (reference sequence). This CDR3 is CSASTSYEQYF.

V gene TRBV18 combines with J gene TRBJ2-7; the D call of TRBD2 rests on TCRdb alone, since no DNA is present to check it. This CDR3 spans 17 amino acids. Looked up from germline, CDR1 is KGHSH and CDR2 is LQKENI. The CDR3 is CASSTTGPAAITYEQYF.

This chain's CDR3 is CASSEASYGWSGGTQYF. V and J are TRBV2 and TRBJ2-5; TCRdb indicates TRBD1, and absent DNA this call remains unverified. There are 17 residues in the CDR3. Per the germline V gene, CDR1 is SNHLY and CDR2 is FYNNEI.

V is TRBV7-9 and J is TRBJ1-4; TCRdb outputs TRBD1, but without DNA this stays unchecked. The CDR3 is made up of 16 amino acids. Germline CDR1 and CDR2: SEHNR and FQNEAQ (reference sequence). CDR3 region: CASGPGGPAANEKLFF. The full variable domain, completed using reference TRBV7-9 and TRBJ1-4, is DTGVSQNPRHKITKRGQNVTFRCDPISEHNRLYWYRQTLGQGPEFLTYFQNEAQLEKSRLLSDRFSAERPKGSFSTLEIQRTEQGDSAMYLCASGPGGPAANEKLFFGSGTQLSVL.

The chain couples TRBV5-1 to TRBJ2-5; the D gene TCRdb calls, TRBD1, cannot be checked with no DNA. CDR3 length: 15 residues. CDR1 is SGHRS, CDR2 YFSETQ, per germline. The CDR3 reads CASSTRDSLGETQYF.

This chain joins TRBV6-2 or TRBV6-3 and TRBJ2-3; TCRdb selects TRBD2, and the lack of DNA leaves this call unchecked. This CDR3 contains 19 residues. Germline V CDR1 and CDR2: MNHEY, SVGEGT. The CDR3 spells CASSYSTRVAGRSTDTQYF.

The rearrangement links TRBV10-3 to TRBJ2-1; TCRdb reports TRBD1, a call that lacks DNA to check it against. CDR1 and CDR2 from the germline V gene are ENHRY and SYGVKD. The CDR3 consists of 14 residues. The CDR3: CAISTGQEYNEQFF.

The chain carries TRBV11-2 and TRBJ2-1. Germline V CDR1 and CDR2: SGHAT, FQNNGV. The length of the CDR3 is 13 residues. Here the CDR3 reads CASSPEVYNEQFF.

The CDR3: CASSPGPRGTEAFF. V is TRBV7-9 and J is TRBJ1-1; TCRdb reports TRBD1, a call that lacks DNA to check it against. Germline V CDR1 and CDR2: SEHNR, FQNEAQ (reference sequence). The CDR3 sequence is 14 residues long.

V is TRBV6-2 or TRBV6-3 and J is TRBJ1-6; TCRdb names TRBD1, which stays unverified in the absence of DNA. Germline CDR1 and CDR2: MNHEY and SVGEGT. This CDR3 contains 19 residues. The CDR3 loop reads CASSYYRDTKGSPNSPLHF.

CDR3 residues: CATSRDRPRTDTQYF. V gene TRBV15 combines with J gene TRBJ2-3. CDR3 length: 15 residues. Per the germline V gene, CDR1 is LNHNV and CDR2 is YYDKDF (reference sequence).

CDR3: CASDYGQGWEQYF. V is TRBV30 and J is TRBJ2-7; the D call of TRBD1 rests on TCRdb alone, since no DNA is present to check it. The germline V gene encodes CDR1 GTSNPN and CDR2 SVGIG (reference sequence). The CDR3 contains 13 residues.